Below, 27 T cell receptor beta chains from the same sample are listed, as sequenced in a study of blood T cell repertoires in COVID-19. Sequencing used immunoSEQ multiplex PCR; TCRdb keeps in-frame clones, though not all of them. The sample has 220,000 or so clones; about 80% are singletons. The specimen was peripheral blood. These receptors all come from a woman aged 25 to 45 who had recovered from COVID-19.

J is TRBJ1-4 and V is TRBV15; D gene unclear. This CDR3 is 13 amino acids long. The ends were cut back, 3 bases at V and 3 bases at J, with 5 bases in the middle. Per the germline V gene, CDR1 is LNHNV and CDR2 is YYDKDF (reference sequence). CDR3 DNA: TGTGCCACCAGCAGGTCAGCTAATGAAAAACTGTTTTTT. This encodes CATSRSANEKLFF.

The V and J genes are TRBV18 and TRBJ2-2; D remains unclear. Trimming cost V 0 bases and J 4 bases, with 3 bases left between them. The CDR3 has 13 residues. Germline assignment: CDR1 KGHSH and CDR2 LQKENI. The CDR3 coding sequence is TGTGCCAGCTCACCACCGGCCACCGGGGAGCTGTTTTTT. The encoded protein is CASSPPATGELFF.

Comments on this clone: A much more abundant neighbour one base away suggests this may be a read error. The sample contains more than one DNA sequence encoding this CDR3. V and J are TRBV7-3 and TRBJ1-1; possibly TRBD1 for D (5 bases). The CDR3 length is 13 residues. Between the trimmed V and J ends, which lost 2 bases and 4 bases, there was a span of 8 bases. The germline V gene has CDR1 SGHTA and CDR2 FQGTGA. The CDR3 sequence is CASSLGQGTEAFF. In DNA form, the CDR3 reads TGTGCCAGCAGCTTAGGCCAGGGCACTGAAGCTTTCTTT.

This clone was observed a handful of times. The V gene is TRBV5-1, the J gene TRBJ2-7; unclear D gene. V was trimmed by 0 bases and J by 3 bases, leaving 7 bases between them. Germline CDR1 is SGHRS and CDR2 is YFSETQ. The CDR3 extends over 13 amino acids. This chain's CDR3 is CASSLDRHYEQYF. The CDR3 DNA is TGCGCCAGCAGCTTGGACAGACACTACGAGCAGTACTTC.

This chain joins TRBV5-1 and TRBJ2-2; 14 bases agree with TRBD2. V dropped 4 bases and J dropped 6; count of bases not matched to a gene: 8. CDR3 length equals 17 residues. From germline, CDR1 is SGHRS and CDR2 YFSETQ. The CDR3 region is CASSRGLAGDLAGELFF. CDR3 DNA: TGCGCCAGCAGCAGGGGACTAGCGGGAGATCTAGCCGGGGAGCTGTTTTTT.

V gene TRBV19 combines with J gene TRBJ2-1; 8 nucleotides match TRBD1. The CDR3 covers 16 residues. CDR1 and CDR2 (germline): LNHDA, SQIVND (reference sequence). With V trimmed by 2 bases and J by 9 bases, 12 bases remained unmatched. This CDR3 reads CASSIQGAWSHGEQFF. CDR3 bases: TGTGCCAGTAGTATACAGGGGGCTTGGTCTCATGGTGAGCAGTTCTTC.

The chain links TRBV6-4 to TRBJ2-7, with TRBD2 as a possible D gene (6 bases). CDR1 and CDR2 (germline): MRHNA, SNTAGT. Deletions cut 9 bases from V and 7 bases from J, with 16 bases between. This CDR3 has 12 amino acids. The CDR3 sequence: CASKSDGGEQYF. The CDR3 DNA is TGTGCCAGTAAATCGGACGGGGGAGAGCAGTACTTC.

This chain connects TRBV9 to TRBJ1-2, with 8 bases lining up with TRBD1. Germline trimming cut 7 bases from V and 8 bases from J; bases unmatched to any gene: 7. Germline V lookup: CDR1 SGDLS, CDR2 YYNGEE. The CDR3 contains 12 residues. Here the CDR3 reads CASGGQGWGYTF. The DNA of the CDR3 is TGTGCCAGCGGTGGACAGGGTTGGGGCTACACCTTC. Complete variable domain (other parts from reference TRBV9 and TRBJ1-2): DSGVTQTPKHLITATGQRVTLRCSPRSGDLSVYWYQQSLDQGLQFLIQYYNGEERAKGNILERFSAQQFPDLHSELNLSSLELGDSALYFCASGGQGWGYTFGSGTRLTVV.

The CDR3, as DNA: TGTGCCACCAGCACTGGACAGGGTTGGGATCAGCCCCAGCATTTT. Amino acids: CATSTGQGWDQPQHF. The genes are TRBV15 and TRBJ1-5; TRBD1 matches 8 bases. The CDR3 sequence is 15 residues long. Germline V gives CDR1 LNHNV, CDR2 YYDKDF (reference sequence). Trimming took 4 bases from V and 5 from J; bases not matched to a gene: 7.

The chain joins TRBV5-1 to TRBJ2-1, with a weak D call TRBD2 (5 bases). Germline assignment: CDR1 SGHRS and CDR2 YFSETQ. V shed 4 bases and J shed 9 bases, with 14 bases lying between them. The length of the CDR3 is 13 residues. The CDR3: CASSRLEGFEQFF. For the CDR3, the DNA is TGCGCCAGCAGCCGTCTAGAGGGTTTTGAGCAGTTCTTC.

This clone appeared once. The chain recombines TRBV5-1 with TRBJ2-5; 8 nucleotides match TRBD1. There are 16 residues in the CDR3. With 0 bases clipped from V and 2 bases from J, the junction kept 6 bases outside the gene matches. In germline, CDR1 is SGHRS, CDR2 YFSETQ. DNA for the CDR3: TGCGCCAGCAGCTTGGGCCCGGGACAGGCACAAGAGACCCAGTACTTC. It is translated as CASSLGPGQAQETQYF.

This clone is a singleton in its sample. The rearrangement links TRBV4-1 to TRBJ1-5, with D maybe TRBD1 (5 bases). V shed 1 base and J shed 1 base, with 11 bases lying between them. This CDR3 has 16 residues. Germline V gene lookup returns CDR1 MGHRA and CDR2 YSYEKL. The CDR3 is CASSQVGGVSNQPQHF. CDR3 sequence (DNA): TGCGCCAGCAGCCAAGTCGGGGGAGTCAGCAATCAGCCCCAGCATTTT.

V usage is TRBV27 and J usage is TRBJ1-2, with D perhaps matching TRBD1 (5 bases). V was shortened by 4 bases and J by 4 bases, with 10 bases between the two germline ends. The CDR3 runs to 13 residues. Germline loops: CDR1 MNHEY, CDR2 SMNVEV (reference sequence). The DNA for the CDR3 is TGTGCCAGCAGTTCAACAGGCCTCTATGGCTACACCTTC. This gives the protein CASSSTGLYGYTF.

The chain joins TRBV9 to TRBJ2-2, with 8 bases lining up with TRBD1. The CDR3 spans 16 residues. V shed 3 bases and J 2 bases; nucleotides not matched to a gene: 6. Germline values: CDR1 SGDLS, CDR2 YYNGEE. The CDR3 sequence: CASSGAGTGNTGELFF. As DNA, the CDR3 is TGTGCCAGCAGCGGGGCCGGGACAGGCAACACCGGGGAGCTGTTTTTT.

The gene calls are TRBV7-9 and TRBJ2-7; 7 nucleotides agree with TRBD2. V lost 5 bases to trimming and J lost 0 bases; unmatched junction nucleotides: 10. This CDR3 has 16 amino acids. Germline CDR1 is SEHNR and CDR2 is FQNEAQ (reference sequence). The CDR3 DNA sequence: TGTGCCAGCAGCCCTAAAACCGGGACTAACTCCTACGAGCAGTACTTC. Protein sequence: CASSPKTGTNSYEQYF.

The chain joins TRBV7-6 to TRBJ1-1; D ambiguous. Germline loops: CDR1 SGHVS, CDR2 FNYEAQ. The germline V and J ends were trimmed by 1 base and 5 bases, with 8 bases remaining between them. The CDR3 spans 13 residues. In DNA, the CDR3 is TGTGCCAGCAGCTTAGGTTCGGAGACTGAAGCTTTCTTT. Protein product: CASSLGSETEAFF.

The chain uses TRBV7-2 and TRBJ2-3; D gene unclear. Germline CDR1 is SGHTA and CDR2 is FQGNSA. The CDR3 extends over 15 amino acids. Trimming removed 3 bases at V and 1 base at J, with 11 bases between. CDR3 amino acids: CASSLFGSGTDTQYF. The CDR3 DNA is TGTGCCAGCAGCTTGTTTGGAAGCGGCACAGATACGCAGTATTTT.

The V gene is TRBV30, the J gene TRBJ1-1, with 9 bases aligning to TRBD1. Per the germline V gene, CDR1 is GTSNPN and CDR2 is SVGIG (reference sequence). CDR3 length equals 13 residues. V trimming: 4 bases; J trimming: 6 bases; junction bases outside the gene matches: 6. The CDR3 region is CAWIRGQGSEAFF. The DNA of the CDR3 is TGTGCCTGGATCCGGGGACAGGGCTCTGAAGCTTTCTTT. Using reference TRBV30 and TRBJ1-1 for the parts outside the CDR3, the full variable domain is SQTIHQWPATLVQPVGSPLSLECTVEGTSNPNLYWYRQAAGRGLQLLFYSVGIGQISSEVPQNLSASRPQDRQFILSSKKLLLSDSGFYLCAWIRGQGSEAFFGQGTRLTVV.

This chain uses TRBV19 with TRBJ1-1, with D perhaps matching TRBD1 (5 bases). This CDR3 region has 13 residues. V lost 2 bases to trimming and J lost 9 bases, with 13 bases between them. Germline lookup yields CDR1 LNHDA and CDR2 SQIVND (reference sequence). CDR3 residues: CASSISGLRKAFF. The CDR3 region has the DNA TGTGCCAGTAGTATATCAGGGTTAAGGAAAGCTTTCTTT.

In its sample, this clone was seen once. The chain couples TRBV28 to TRBJ2-3; 12 bases are a match to TRBD2. The CDR3 consists of 17 residues. V shed 3 bases and J 2 bases; nucleotides not matched to a gene: 6. Germline V gene sequence: CDR1 MDHEN, CDR2 SYDVKM. CDR3 bases: TGTGCCAGCAGTTTGCTACTAGCGGGAGGCTTCACAGATACGCAGTATTTT. This gives the protein CASSLLLAGGFTDTQYF.

V and J are TRBV7-9 and TRBJ1-1, with 7 bases that match TRBD1. CDR3 length equals 12 residues. Germline V lookup: CDR1 SEHNR, CDR2 FQNEAQ (reference sequence). J gave up 9 bases and V 5 bases, and 6 bases lay outside the gene matches. The CDR3 DNA is TGTGCCAGCAGCCCGACAGGGATCCAAGCTTTCTTT. This codes for CASSPTGIQAFF. The full variable domain, its missing parts supplied by reference TRBV7-9 and TRBJ1-1, is DTGVSQNPRHKITKRGQNVTFRCDPISEHNRLYWYRQTLGQGPEFLTYFQNEAQLEKSRLLSDRFSAERPKGSFSTLEIQRTEQGDSAMYLCASSPTGIQAFFGQGTRLTVV.

The chain recombines TRBV7-9 with TRBJ1-1; D gene uncertain. There are 13 residues in the CDR3. Trimming shortened V by 5 bases and J by 0 bases, and 7 bases separated the two germline ends. Germline V lookup: CDR1 SEHNR, CDR2 FQNEAQ (reference sequence). CDR3 nucleotides: TGTGCCAGCAGCGCACAGATGAACACTGAAGCTTTCTTT. The encoded protein is CASSAQMNTEAFF. Variable domain in full (rest from reference TRBV7-9 and TRBJ1-1): DTGVSQNPRHKITKRGQNVTFRCDPISEHNRLYWYRQTLGQGPEFLTYFQNEAQLEKSRLLSDRFSAERPKGSFSTLEIQRTEQGDSAMYLCASSAQMNTEAFFGQGTRLTVV.

The chain carries TRBV6-5 and TRBJ2-3, with 7 bases identical to TRBD2. Unmatched junction bases numbered 6, after V lost 7 bases and J lost 2 bases. The CDR3 sequence is 14 residues long. The germline V gene has CDR1 MNHEY and CDR2 SVGAGI. The CDR3 region has the DNA TGTGCCAGCATACTAGCGATTGACACAGATACGCAGTATTTT. It specifies CASILAIDTDTQYF.

The V and J genes are TRBV2 and TRBJ1-2; 7 bases match TRBD1. CDR1 is SNHLY and CDR2 is FYNNEI in the germline V gene. The V gene end was trimmed by 1 base and the J gene end by 1 base; junction bases not matched to a gene: 6. The CDR3 is made up of 16 amino acids. The chain's CDR3 is CASSEGYRDSNYGYTF. The CDR3 DNA reads TGTGCCAGCAGTGAAGGTTATAGGGACAGTAACTATGGCTACACCTTC. The full variable domain, completed using reference TRBV2 and TRBJ1-2, is EPEVTQTPSHQVTQMGQEVILRCVPISNHLYFYWYRQILGQKVEFLVSFYNNEISEKSEIFDDQFSVERPDGSNFTLKIRSTKLEDSAMYFCASSEGYRDSNYGYTFGSGTRLTVV.

The chain employs TRBV18 and TRBJ1-5; TRBD1 matches 11 bases. The CDR3 sequence is 16 residues long. Germline lookup yields CDR1 KGHSH and CDR2 LQKENI. V was clipped by 4 bases and J by 4 bases; unmatched bases: 6. CDR3 DNA sequence: TGTGCCAGCTCACGGTCCGGACAGGGGGCAAATCAGCCCCAGCATTTT. It encodes CASSRSGQGANQPQHF.

The chain carries TRBV23-1 and TRBJ1-5; D perhaps matches TRBD1 (5 bases). TRBV23-1 is filed as an ORF, its function uncertain. V lost 2 bases to trimming and J lost 1 base, with 21 bases between them. The CDR3 totals 19 residues. For the CDR3, the DNA is TGCGCCAGCAGTCAAGCATCCGGGGGGGGTTTGGACAGCAATCAGCCCCAGCATTTT. Amino acid sequence: CASSQASGGGLDSNQPQHF.

V usage is TRBV30 and J usage is TRBJ2-7; TRBD1 is a possible D gene (6 bases). Between the trimmed V and J ends, which lost 0 bases and 2 bases, there was a span of 8 bases. Germline V lookup: CDR1 GTSNPN, CDR2 SVGIG (reference sequence). The CDR3 extends over 13 amino acids. The CDR3 reads CAWSVGGPYEQYF. CDR3 sequence (DNA): TGTGCCTGGAGTGTAGGGGGACCCTACGAGCAGTACTTC.